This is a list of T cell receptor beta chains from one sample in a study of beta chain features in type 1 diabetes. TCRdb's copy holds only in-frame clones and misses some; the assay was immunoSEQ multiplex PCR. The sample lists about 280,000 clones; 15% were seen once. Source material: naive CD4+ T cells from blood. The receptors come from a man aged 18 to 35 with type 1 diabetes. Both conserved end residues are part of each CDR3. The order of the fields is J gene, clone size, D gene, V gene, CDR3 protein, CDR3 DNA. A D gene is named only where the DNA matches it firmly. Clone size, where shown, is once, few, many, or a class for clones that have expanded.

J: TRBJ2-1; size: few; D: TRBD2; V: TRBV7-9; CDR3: CASSLVQGGSNEQFF; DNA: TGTGCCAGCAGCTTAGTGCAGGGAGGGAGCAATGAGCAGTTCTTC
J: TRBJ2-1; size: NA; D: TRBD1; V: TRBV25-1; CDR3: CASSERTGPSVEQFF; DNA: TGTGCCAGCAGTGAGAGGACAGGTCCTTCGGTTGAGCAGTTCTTC
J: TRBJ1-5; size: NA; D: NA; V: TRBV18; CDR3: CASSPGPMGGRQPQHF; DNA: TGTGCCAGCTCACCCGGTCCGATGGGGGGAAGACAGCCCCAGCATTTT
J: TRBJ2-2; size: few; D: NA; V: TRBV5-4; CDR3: CASSLAGVGNAGELFF; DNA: TGTGCCAGCAGCTTGGCCGGAGTCGGGAACGCCGGGGAGCTGTTTTTT
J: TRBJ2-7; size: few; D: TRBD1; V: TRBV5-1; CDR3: CASSYRTGENYEQYF; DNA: TGCGCCAGCAGCTACAGGACAGGGGAAAACTACGAGCAGTACTTC
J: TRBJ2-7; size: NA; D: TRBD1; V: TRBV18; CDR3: CASSPPRTGGNGQYF; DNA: TGTGCCAGCTCACCACCGCGGACAGGGGGTAATGGGCAGTACTTC
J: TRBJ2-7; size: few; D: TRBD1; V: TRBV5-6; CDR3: CASSGGWGQGNYEQYF; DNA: TGTGCCAGCAGCGGAGGATGGGGACAGGGGAACTACGAGCAGTACTTC
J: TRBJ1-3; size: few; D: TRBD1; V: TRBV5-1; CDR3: CASSLGDRGTGNTIYF; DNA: TGCGCCAGCAGCTTGGGAGACAGGGGAACTGGAAACACCATATATTTT
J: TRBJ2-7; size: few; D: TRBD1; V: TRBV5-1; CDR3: CASSPGTASYEQYF; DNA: TGCGCCAGCAGCCCGGGGACAGCCTCCTACGAGCAGTACTTC
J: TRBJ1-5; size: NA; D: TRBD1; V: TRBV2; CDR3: CASALGTGGQPQHF; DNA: TGTGCCAGCGCTCTCGGGACAGGGGGTCAGCCCCAGCATTTT
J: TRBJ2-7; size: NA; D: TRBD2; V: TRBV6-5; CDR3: CASSYGSSGNYEQYF; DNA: TGTGCCAGCAGTTACGGGTCTAGCGGAAACTACGAGCAGTACTTC
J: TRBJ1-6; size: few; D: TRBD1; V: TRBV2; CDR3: CASSDGQAARNSPLHF; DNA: TGTGCCAGCAGTGACGGACAGGCTGCAAGAAATTCACCCCTCCACTTT
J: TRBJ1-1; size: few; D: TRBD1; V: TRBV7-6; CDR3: CASSPRTGADTEAFF; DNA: TGTGCCAGCAGCCCGAGGACAGGGGCTGACACTGAAGCTTTCTTT
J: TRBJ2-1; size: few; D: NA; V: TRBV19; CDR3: CASNPTPSSYNEQFF; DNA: TGTGCCAGTAACCCGACACCCAGCTCCTACAATGAGCAGTTCTTC
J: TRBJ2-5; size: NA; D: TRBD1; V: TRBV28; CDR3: CAGQDRVWETQYF; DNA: TGTGCCGGACAGGACAGGGTTTGGGAGACCCAGTACTTC
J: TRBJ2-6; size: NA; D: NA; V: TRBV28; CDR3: CASTVKTASGANVLTF; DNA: TGTGCCAGCACAGTGAAGACAGCCTCTGGGGCCAACGTCCTGACTTTC
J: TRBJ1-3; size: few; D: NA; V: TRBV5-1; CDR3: CASSLAHSSGNTIYF; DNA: TGCGCCAGCAGCTTGGCCCATAGCTCTGGAAACACCATATATTTT
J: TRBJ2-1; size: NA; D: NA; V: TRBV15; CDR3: CATSRSLGPVEGQFF; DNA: TGTGCCACCAGCAGATCCCTTGGACCGGTGGAGGGGCAGTTCTTC
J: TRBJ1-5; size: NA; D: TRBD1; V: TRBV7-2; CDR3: CASSPRTGPNQPQHF; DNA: TGTGCCAGCAGCCCTCGGACAGGCCCCAATCAGCCCCAGCATTTT
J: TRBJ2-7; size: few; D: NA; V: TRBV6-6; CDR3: CASSKQGYEQYF; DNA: TGTGCCAGCAGCAAACAGGGCTACGAGCAGTACTTC
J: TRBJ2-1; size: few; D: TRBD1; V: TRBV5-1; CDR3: CASSLKPLGTVDEQFF; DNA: TGCGCCAGCAGCTTAAAACCCTTAGGGACAGTGGATGAGCAGTTCTTC
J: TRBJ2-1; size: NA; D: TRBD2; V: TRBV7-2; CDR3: CASSLFSGRPRDEQFF; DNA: TGTGCCAGCAGCCTATTTAGCGGGAGGCCCCGCGATGAGCAGTTCTTC
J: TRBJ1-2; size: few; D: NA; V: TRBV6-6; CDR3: CASSSLSGQTNYGYTF; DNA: TGTGCCAGCAGTTCACTTTCGGGACAAACGAACTATGGCTACACCTTC
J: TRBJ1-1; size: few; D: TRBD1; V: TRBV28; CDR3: CASSPLGQGGGTEAFF; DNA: TGTGCCAGCAGCCCCCTGGGACAGGGAGGGGGCACTGAAGCTTTCTTT
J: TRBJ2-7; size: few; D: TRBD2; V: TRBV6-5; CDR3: CASSNGLAATYEQYF; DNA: TGTGCCAGCAGTAACGGACTAGCTGCGACCTACGAGCAGTACTTC
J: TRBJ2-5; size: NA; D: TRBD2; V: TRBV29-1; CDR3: CSGRLAGLETQYF; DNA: TGCAGCGGACGGCTAGCGGGATTAGAGACCCAGTACTTC
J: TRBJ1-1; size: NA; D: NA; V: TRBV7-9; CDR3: CASSLTGVIMNTEAFF; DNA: TGTGCCAGCAGCTTAACGGGTGTCATCATGAACACTGAAGCTTTCTTT
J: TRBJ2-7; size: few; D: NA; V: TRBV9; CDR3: CASSGQGSHEQYF; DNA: TGTGCCAGCAGCGGCCAGGGGTCCCACGAGCAGTACTTC
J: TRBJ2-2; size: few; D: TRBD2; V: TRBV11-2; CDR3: CATGGDGELFF; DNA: TGTGCCACTGGGGGGGACGGGGAGCTGTTTTTT
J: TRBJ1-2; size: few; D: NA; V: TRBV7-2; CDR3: CASSSSSPTALLGGYTF; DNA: TGTGCCAGCAGCTCTTCATCACCGACCGCCCTGCTAGGCGGCTACACCTTC
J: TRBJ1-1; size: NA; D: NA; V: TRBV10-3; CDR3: CAISESTRGRAFF; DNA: TGTGCCATCAGTGAGTCGACTCGAGGGAGGGCTTTCTTT
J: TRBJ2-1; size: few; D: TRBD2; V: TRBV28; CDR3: CASSPFRGGRNEQFF; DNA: TGTGCCAGCAGCCCGTTTCGGGGGGGACGAAATGAGCAGTTCTTC
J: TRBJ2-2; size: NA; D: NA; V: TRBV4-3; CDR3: CASSLPGNTGELFF; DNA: TGCGCCAGCAGCCTCCCCGGGAACACCGGGGAGCTGTTTTTT
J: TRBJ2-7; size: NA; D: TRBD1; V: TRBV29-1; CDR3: CSVTGGNVYEQYF; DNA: TGCAGCGTCACAGGGGGCAACGTCTACGAGCAGTACTTC
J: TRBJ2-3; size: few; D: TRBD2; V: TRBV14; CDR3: CASSQDGTSGRLSTDTQYF; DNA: TGTGCCAGCAGCCAAGACGGGACTAGCGGGAGGTTAAGCACAGATACGCAGTATTTT
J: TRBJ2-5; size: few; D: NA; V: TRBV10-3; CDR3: CASARGAEKETQYF; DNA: TGTGCCTCTGCAAGGGGCGCCGAGAAAGAGACCCAGTACTTC
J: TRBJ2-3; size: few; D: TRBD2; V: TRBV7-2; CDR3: CASSPRTSGDTQYF; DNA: TGTGCCAGCAGCCCGCGGACTAGCGGAGATACGCAGTATTTT
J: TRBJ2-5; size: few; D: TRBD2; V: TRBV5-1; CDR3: CASSLAPGLAKETQYF; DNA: TGCGCCAGCAGCTTGGCCCCGGGACTAGCCAAGGAGACCCAGTACTTC
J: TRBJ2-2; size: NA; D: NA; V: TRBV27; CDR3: CASSLLGEGGELFF; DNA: TGTGCCAGCAGTTTGTTAGGGGAAGGCGGGGAGCTGTTTTTT
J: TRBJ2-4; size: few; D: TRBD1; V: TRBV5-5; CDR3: CASSLGQGLAKNIQYF; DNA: TGTGCCAGCAGCTTAGGACAGGGACTAGCCAAAAACATTCAGTACTTC
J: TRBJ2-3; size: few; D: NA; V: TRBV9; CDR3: CASSVGGVLTDTQYF; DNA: TGTGCCAGCAGCGTAGGAGGCGTACTTACAGATACGCAGTATTTT
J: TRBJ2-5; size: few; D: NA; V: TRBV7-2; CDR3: CASSPGWGYAKETQYF; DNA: TGTGCCAGCAGCCCAGGGTGGGGCTATGCGAAAGAGACCCAGTACTTC
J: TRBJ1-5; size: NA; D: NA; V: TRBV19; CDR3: CASSMWQQPQHF; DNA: TGTGCCAGTAGTATGTGGCAGCAGCCCCAGCATTTT
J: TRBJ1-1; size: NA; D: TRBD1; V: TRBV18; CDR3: CASSGGQGGLTEAFF; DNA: TGTGCCAGCTCCGGTGGACAGGGTGGACTCACTGAAGCTTTCTTT
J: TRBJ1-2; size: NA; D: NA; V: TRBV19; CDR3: CASSGDSDYGYTF; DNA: TGTGCCAGTAGCGGGGACTCGGACTATGGCTACACCTTC
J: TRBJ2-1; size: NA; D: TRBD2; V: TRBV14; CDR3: CASSQAPGLAWGRGNNEQFF; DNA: TGTGCCAGCAGCCAAGCCCCGGGACTAGCGTGGGGTAGGGGAAACAATGAGCAGTTCTTC
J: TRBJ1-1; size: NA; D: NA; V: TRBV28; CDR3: CASSPSGGVTEAFF; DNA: TGTGCCAGCAGTCCGTCGGGGGGGGTCACTGAAGCTTTCTTT
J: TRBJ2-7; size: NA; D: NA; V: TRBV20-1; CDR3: CSAGTYSVQYF; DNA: TGCAGTGCTGGGACATATTCGGTGCAGTACTTC
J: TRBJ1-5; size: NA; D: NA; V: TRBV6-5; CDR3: CASSRAVTQPQHF; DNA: TGTGCCAGCAGCAGGGCAGTTACGCAGCCCCAGCATTTT
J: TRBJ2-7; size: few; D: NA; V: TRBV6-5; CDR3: CASSLQGDEQYF; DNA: TGTGCCAGCAGTCTACAGGGCGACGAGCAGTACTTC
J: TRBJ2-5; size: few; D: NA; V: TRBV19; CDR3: CASSSPGVGETQYF; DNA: TGTGCCAGTAGCTCACCGGGGGTCGGAGAGACCCAGTACTTC